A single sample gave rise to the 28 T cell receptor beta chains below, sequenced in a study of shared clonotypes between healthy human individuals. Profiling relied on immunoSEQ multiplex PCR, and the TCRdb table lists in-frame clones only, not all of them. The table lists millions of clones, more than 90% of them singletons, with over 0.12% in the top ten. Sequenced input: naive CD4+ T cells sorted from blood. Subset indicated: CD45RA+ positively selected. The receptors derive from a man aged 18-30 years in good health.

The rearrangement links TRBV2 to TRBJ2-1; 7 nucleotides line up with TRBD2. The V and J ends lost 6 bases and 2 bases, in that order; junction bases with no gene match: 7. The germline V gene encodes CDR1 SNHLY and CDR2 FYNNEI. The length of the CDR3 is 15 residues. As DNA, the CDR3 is TGTGCCAGCAGAAGGGGACTAATCGCCTACAATGAGCAGTTCTTC. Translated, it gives CASRRGLIAYNEQFF.

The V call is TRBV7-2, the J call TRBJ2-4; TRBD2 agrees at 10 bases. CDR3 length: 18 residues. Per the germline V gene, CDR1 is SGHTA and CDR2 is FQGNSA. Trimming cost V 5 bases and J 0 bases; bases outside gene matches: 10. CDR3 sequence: CASSRTTSGNKAKNIQYF. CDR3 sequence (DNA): TGTGCCAGCAGCCGAACTACTAGCGGGAACAAAGCCAAAAACATTCAGTACTTC.

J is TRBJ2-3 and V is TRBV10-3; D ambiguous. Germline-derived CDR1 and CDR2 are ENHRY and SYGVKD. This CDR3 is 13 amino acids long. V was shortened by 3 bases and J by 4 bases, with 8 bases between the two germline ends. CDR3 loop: CAISDLAADTQYF. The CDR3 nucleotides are TGTGCCATCAGTGATCTTGCGGCAGATACGCAGTATTTT.

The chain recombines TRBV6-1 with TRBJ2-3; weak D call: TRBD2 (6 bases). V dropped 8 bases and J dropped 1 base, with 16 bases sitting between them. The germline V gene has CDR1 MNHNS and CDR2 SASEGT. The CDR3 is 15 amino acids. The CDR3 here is CASSLRRDGTDTQYF. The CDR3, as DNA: TGTGCCAGCTCCTTGAGGCGGGATGGCACAGATACGCAGTATTTT.

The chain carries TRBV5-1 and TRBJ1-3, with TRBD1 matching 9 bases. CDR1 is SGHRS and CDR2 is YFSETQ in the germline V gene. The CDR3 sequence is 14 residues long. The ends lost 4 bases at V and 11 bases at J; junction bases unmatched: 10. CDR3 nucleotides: TGCGCCAGCAGCATGACAGGGGGAGGGGAAGCCATATATTTT. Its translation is CASSMTGGGEAIYF.

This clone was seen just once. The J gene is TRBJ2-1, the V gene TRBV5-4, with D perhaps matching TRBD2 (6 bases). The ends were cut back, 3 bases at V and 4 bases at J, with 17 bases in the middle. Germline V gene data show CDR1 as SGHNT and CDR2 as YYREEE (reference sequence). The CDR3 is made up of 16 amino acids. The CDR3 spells CASSSSSSGLYNEQFF. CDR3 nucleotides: TGTGCCAGCAGCTCGTCCTCCAGCGGGCTATACAATGAGCAGTTCTTC.

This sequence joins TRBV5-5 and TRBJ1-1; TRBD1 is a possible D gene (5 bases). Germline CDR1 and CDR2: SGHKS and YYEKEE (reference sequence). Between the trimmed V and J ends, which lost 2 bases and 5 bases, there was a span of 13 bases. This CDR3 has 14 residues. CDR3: CASSFLAGKTEAFF. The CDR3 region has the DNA TGTGCCAGCAGCTTTTTGGCAGGGAAGACTGAAGCTTTCTTT.

The CDR3, as DNA: TGTGCCAGCAGCCGACAGGGAACTAATGAAAAACTGTTTTTT. The encoded protein is CASSRQGTNEKLFF. The chain employs TRBV28 and TRBJ1-4; 7 bases map to TRBD1. The CDR3 spans 14 residues. Looked up from germline, CDR1 is MDHEN and CDR2 is SYDVKM. After removal of 6 bases from V and 1 base from J, the junction contained 2 bases not matched to a gene.

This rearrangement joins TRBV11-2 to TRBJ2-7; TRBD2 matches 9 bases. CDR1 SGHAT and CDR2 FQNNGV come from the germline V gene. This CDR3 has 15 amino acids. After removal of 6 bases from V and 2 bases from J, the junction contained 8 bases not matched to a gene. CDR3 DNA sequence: TGTGCCAGCAGACCTAGCGGGAAAAAACCCTACGAGCAGTACTTC. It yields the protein CASRPSGKKPYEQYF. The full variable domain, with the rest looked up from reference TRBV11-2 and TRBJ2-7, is EAGVAQSPRYKIIEKRQSVAFWCNPISGHATLYWYQQILGQGPKLLIQFQNNGVVDDSQLPKDRFSAERLKGVDSTLKIQPAKLEDSAVYLCASRPSGKKPYEQYFGPGTRLTVT.

CDR3: CASSPPGARTISSTDTQYF. The DNA of the CDR3 is TGTGCCAGCAGCCCCCCAGGGGCTAGGACTATTTCCTCCACAGATACGCAGTATTTT. J is TRBJ2-3 and V is TRBV7-9, with D perhaps TRBD1 or TRBD2 (6 bases each). The CDR3 runs 19 residues. Germline-derived CDR1 and CDR2 are SEHNR and FQNEAQ (reference sequence). V dropped 5 bases and J dropped 2 bases, with 26 bases sitting between them.

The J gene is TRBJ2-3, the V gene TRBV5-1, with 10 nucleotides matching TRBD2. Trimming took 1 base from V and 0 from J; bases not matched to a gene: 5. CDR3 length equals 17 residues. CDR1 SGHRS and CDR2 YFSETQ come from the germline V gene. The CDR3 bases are TGCGCCAGCAGCTTGTGGGCTAGCGGGAGAAGCACAGATACGCAGTATTTT. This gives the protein CASSLWASGRSTDTQYF.

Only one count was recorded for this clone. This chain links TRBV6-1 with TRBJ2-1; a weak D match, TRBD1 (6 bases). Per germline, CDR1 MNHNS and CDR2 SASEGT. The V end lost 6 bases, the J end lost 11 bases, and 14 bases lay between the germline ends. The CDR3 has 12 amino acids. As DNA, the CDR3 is TGTGCCAGCAGGAACCAGGGGTTAAAGCAGTTCTTC. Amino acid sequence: CASRNQGLKQFF.

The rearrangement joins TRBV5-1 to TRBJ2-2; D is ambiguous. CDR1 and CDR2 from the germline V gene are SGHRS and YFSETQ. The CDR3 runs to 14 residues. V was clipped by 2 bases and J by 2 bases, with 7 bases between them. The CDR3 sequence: CASSFRLNTGELFF. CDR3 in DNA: TGCGCCAGCAGCTTCAGACTTAACACCGGGGAGCTGTTTTTT.

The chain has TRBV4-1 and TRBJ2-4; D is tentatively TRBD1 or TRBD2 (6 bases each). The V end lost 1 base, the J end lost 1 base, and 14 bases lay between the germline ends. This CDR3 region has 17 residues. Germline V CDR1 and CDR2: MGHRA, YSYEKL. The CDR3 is CASSQGRQAGAKNIQYF. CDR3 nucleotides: TGCGCCAGCAGCCAAGGCAGACAGGCGGGGGCCAAAAACATTCAGTACTTC.

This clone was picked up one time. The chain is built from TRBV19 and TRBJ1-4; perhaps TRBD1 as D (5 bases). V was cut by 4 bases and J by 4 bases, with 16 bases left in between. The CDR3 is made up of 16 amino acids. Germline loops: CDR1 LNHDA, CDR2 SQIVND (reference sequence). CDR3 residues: CASSTPWTSYNEKLFF. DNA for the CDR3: TGTGCCAGTAGTACCCCCTGGACAAGCTATAATGAAAAACTGTTTTTT.

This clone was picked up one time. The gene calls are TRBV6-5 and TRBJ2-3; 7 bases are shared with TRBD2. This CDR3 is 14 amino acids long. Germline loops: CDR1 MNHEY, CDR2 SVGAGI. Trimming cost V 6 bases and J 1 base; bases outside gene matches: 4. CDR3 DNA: TGTGCCAGCAGCAGGCTAGCGGGCACAGATACGCAGTATTTT. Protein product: CASSRLAGTDTQYF.

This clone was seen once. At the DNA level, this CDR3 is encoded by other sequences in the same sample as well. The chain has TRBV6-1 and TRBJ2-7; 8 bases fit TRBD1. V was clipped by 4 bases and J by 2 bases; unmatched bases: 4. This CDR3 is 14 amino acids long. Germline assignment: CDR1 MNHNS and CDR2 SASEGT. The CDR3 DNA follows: TGTGCCAGCAGTGGAGGGACAGGTACCTACGAGCAGTACTTC. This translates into CASSGGTGTYEQYF.

DNA for the CDR3: TGTGCCAGCAGTTACCGCCCCCAGGGGGGTACTGAAGCTTTCTTT. Translation: CASSYRPQGGTEAFF. This chain uses TRBV6-5 with TRBJ1-1; 7 nucleotides align to TRBD1. This CDR3 is built from 15 residues. V trimming: 2 bases; J trimming: 5 bases; junction bases outside the gene matches: 8. CDR1 and CDR2 from the germline V gene are MNHEY and SVGAGI.

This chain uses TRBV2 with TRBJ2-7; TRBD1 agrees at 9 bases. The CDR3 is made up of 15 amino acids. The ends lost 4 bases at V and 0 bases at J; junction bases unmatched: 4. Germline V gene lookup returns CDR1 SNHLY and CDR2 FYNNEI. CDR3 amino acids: CASSVDRGGSYEQYF. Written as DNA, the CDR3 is TGTGCCAGCAGTGTGGACAGGGGTGGCTCCTACGAGCAGTACTTC.

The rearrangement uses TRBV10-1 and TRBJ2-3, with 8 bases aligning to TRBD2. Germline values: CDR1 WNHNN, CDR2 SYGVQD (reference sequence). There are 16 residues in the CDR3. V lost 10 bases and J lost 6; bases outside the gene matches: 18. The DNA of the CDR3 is TGCGCCACGACCCAGCGTATTGAGCGGGAGAGGGATACGCAGTATTTT. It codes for CATTQRIERERDTQYF.

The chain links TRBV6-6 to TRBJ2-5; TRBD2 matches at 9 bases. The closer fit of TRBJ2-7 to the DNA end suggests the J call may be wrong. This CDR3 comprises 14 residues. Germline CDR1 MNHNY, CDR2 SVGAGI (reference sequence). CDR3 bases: TGTGCCAGCACTCTTCCTAGCGGGGATTACGAGCAGTACTTC. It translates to CASTLPSGDYEQYF.

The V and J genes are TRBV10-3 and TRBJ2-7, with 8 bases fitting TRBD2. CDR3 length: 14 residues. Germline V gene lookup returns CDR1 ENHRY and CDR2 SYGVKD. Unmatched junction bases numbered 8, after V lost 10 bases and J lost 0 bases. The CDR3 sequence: CATQLAVSSYEQYF. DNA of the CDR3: TGTGCCACGCAACTAGCGGTCAGCTCCTACGAGCAGTACTTC.

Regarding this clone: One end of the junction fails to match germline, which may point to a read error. The CDR3 protein is CASSPSGYEQFF. In DNA, the CDR3 is TGTGCTAGCAGCCCCTCGGGGTATGAGCAGTTCTTC. The gene calls are TRBV7-7 and TRBJ2-1, with D possibly matching TRBD2 (5 bases). The CDR3 is 12 amino acids. Germline values: CDR1 SSHAT, CDR2 FNYEAQ (reference sequence). The full variable domain, rest sourced from reference TRBV7-7 and TRBJ2-1, is GAGVSQSPRYKVTKRGQDVTLRCDPISSHATLYWYQQALGQGPEFLTYFNYEAQPDKSGLPSDRFSAERPEGSISTLTIQRTEQRDSAMYRCASSPSGYEQFFGPGTRLTVL.

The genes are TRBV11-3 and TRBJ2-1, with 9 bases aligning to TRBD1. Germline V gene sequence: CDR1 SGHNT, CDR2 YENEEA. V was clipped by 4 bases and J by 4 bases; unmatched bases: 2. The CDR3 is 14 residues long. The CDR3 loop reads CASSSQGAYNEQFF. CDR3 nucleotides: TGTGCCAGCAGCTCACAGGGGGCGTACAATGAGCAGTTCTTC.

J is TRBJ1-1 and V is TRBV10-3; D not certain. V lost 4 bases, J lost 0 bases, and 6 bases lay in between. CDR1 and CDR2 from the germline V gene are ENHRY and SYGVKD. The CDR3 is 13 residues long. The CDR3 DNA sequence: TGTGCCATCAGTGTCAGCCTGAACACTGAAGCTTTCTTT. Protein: CAISVSLNTEAFF.

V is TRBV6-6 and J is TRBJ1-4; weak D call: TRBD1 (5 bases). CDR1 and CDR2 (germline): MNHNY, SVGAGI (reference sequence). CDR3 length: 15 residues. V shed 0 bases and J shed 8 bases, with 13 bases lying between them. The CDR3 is CASSYSGPNGEKLFF. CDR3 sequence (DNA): TGTGCCAGCAGTTACTCGGGACCAAACGGGGAAAAACTGTTTTTT.

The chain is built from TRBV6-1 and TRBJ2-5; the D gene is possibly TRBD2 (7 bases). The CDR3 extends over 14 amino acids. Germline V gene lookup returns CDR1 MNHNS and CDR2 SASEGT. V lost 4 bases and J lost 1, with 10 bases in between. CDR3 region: CASSGEGGQETQYF. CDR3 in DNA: TGTGCCAGCAGTGGGGAGGGGGGCCAAGAGACCCAGTACTTC.

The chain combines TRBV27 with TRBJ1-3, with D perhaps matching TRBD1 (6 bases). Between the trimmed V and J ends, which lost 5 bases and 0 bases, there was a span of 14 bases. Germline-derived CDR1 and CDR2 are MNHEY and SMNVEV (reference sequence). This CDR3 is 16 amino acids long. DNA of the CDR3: TGTGCCAGCAGTCCCTCAGGGGATTTCTCTGGAAACACCATATATTTT. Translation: CASSPSGDFSGNTIYF.